There are a few counts of the clone carrying this T cell receptor (beta chain). This sample is drawn from a study of blood T cell repertoires in COVID-19. Study summary: Samples came from the United States, Italy and Spain, spanning acute and convalescent COVID-19. The cDNA or gDNA used as material had been derived from T cells, B-cell-depleted T cells, or PBMCs.

Libraries were prepared by immunoSEQ multiplex PCR; TCRdb keeps only in-frame clonotypes and omits some of them. The data contain 300,000 to 450,000 clones, about 87% of them seen just once; the ten biggest clones take up 2.3%. The CDR3 sequence is 15 residues long. Germline CDR1 MNHEY, CDR2 SVGAGI. V was pared by 4 bases and J by 9 bases, with 6 bases of the junction left unmatched. Sequences were obtained from peripheral blood. The source is a woman between 55 and 75 years old with COVID-19, enrolled during active disease. The V and J genes are TRBV6-5 and TRBJ2-3; 14 nucleotides agree with TRBD2. CDR3 sequence reads: CASSWGLAGAGTQYF. CDR3 DNA sequence: TGTGCCAGCAGTTGGGGACTAGCGGGGGCGGGGACGCAGTATTTT.